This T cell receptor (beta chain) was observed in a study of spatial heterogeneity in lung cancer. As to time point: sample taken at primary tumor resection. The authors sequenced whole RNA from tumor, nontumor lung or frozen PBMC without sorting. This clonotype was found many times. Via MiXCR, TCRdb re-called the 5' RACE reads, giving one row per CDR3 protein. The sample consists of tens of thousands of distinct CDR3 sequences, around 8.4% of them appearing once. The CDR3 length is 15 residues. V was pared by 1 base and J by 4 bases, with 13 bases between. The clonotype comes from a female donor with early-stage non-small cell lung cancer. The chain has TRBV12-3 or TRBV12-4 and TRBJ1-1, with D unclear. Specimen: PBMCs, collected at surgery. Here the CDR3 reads CASSLEVVKGTEAFF. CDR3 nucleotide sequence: TGTGCCAGCAGTTTAGAGGTGGTTAAGGGCACTGAAGCTTTCTTT.